These 3 T cell receptor beta chains came from one sample sequenced in a study of cytomegalovirus exposure and HLA in healthy donors. PCR involved 60 Vbeta and 13 Jbeta primers. Repertoires were generated with immunoSEQ multiplex PCR, while TCRdb's copy carries only in-frame clones and drops some. Here the sample spans about 61,000 clones, around 89% being singletons. The sample comprised PBMCs. The source is a man aged 30 to 45 in good health and CMV-seropositive.

The chain joins TRBV6-6 to TRBJ2-3; no clear D gene. Germline V gene lookup returns CDR1 MNHNY and CDR2 SVGAGI (reference sequence). V lost 6 bases and J 5 bases, leaving 6 bases between the germline ends. The CDR3 totals 11 residues. Written as DNA, the CDR3 is TGTGCCAGCAGCAGACAAGATACGCAGTATTTT. Amino acid sequence: CASSRQDTQYF.

Comment on this clone: A clone one base away is much larger, so this may be a read error. The chain combines TRBV6-5 with TRBJ1-5; possibly TRBD1 for D (5 bases). The end of the DNA aligns better with TRBJ2-3, so the J call may be wrong. Germline CDR1 and CDR2: MNHEY and SVGAGI. The length of the CDR3 is 13 residues. The CDR3 is CASSSQGHQPQYF. CDR3 coding DNA: TGTGCCAGCAGCTCTCAGGGCCATCAGCCCCAGTATTTT.

The chain recombines TRBV5-1 with TRBJ2-7; 10 positions match TRBD2. CDR1 is SGHRS and CDR2 is YFSETQ in the germline V gene. This CDR3 has 15 residues. Germline trimming cut 4 bases from V and 6 bases from J; bases unmatched to any gene: 10. CDR3: CASSTGLAASLEQYF. The CDR3 DNA sequence: TGCGCCAGCAGCACCGGACTAGCGGCTAGCCTCGAGCAGTACTTC.